The 14 T cell receptor beta chains below all came from one sample that was sequenced in a study of OX40 agonist ivuxolimab in advanced cancers. Sequenced by immunoSEQ multiplex PCR; TCRdb stores in-frame clones only, minus some. The sample consists of tens of thousands of clones, roughly 77% of them appearing once. The sequencing here drew on CD4+ or CD8+ T cells sorted from blood, taken in a trial of the OX40 agonist ivuxolimab. These receptor sequences come from an adult with an advanced solid tumor such as melanoma, head and neck, liver or kidney cancer.

This clone has only one observation. The V call is TRBV5-1, the J call TRBJ1-2; maybe TRBD1 (6 bases). Trimming cost V 0 bases and J 4 bases, with 22 bases left between them. This CDR3 has 18 amino acids. The germline gives CDR1 SGHRS, CDR2 YFSETQ. The CDR3 reads CASSLDGQSLSRSYGYTF. The CDR3 bases are TGCGCCAGCAGCTTGGACGGACAGAGCCTATCGCGGAGCTATGGCTACACCTTC.

This clone was counted once. The V and J genes are TRBV28 and TRBJ2-7; D not certain. Germline V lookup: CDR1 MDHEN, CDR2 SYDVKM. The length of the CDR3 is 13 residues. V lost 1 base and J lost 3, with 7 bases in between. This CDR3 is CASSLYGSYEQYF. DNA of the CDR3: TGTGCCAGCAGTTTATACGGCAGCTACGAGCAGTACTTC.

This clone appeared a few times. The chain couples TRBV7-9 to TRBJ2-3; 7 positions agree with TRBD2. Losses at the gene ends were 8 bases for V and 6 bases for J; bases not matched to a gene: 11. Per the germline V gene, CDR1 is SEHNR and CDR2 is FQNEAQ (reference sequence). This CDR3 spans 14 amino acids. CDR3 region: CASRGDGDLDTQYF. In DNA, the CDR3 is TGTGCCAGCCGGGGGGACGGGGATTTGGATACGCAGTATTTT.

The chain employs TRBV19 and TRBJ1-1; D is unresolved. The CDR3 is made up of 15 amino acids. Trimming stripped 6 bases from V and 0 bases from J, with 14 bases between. Per germline, CDR1 LNHDA and CDR2 SQIVND (reference sequence). In DNA, the CDR3 is TGTGCCAGTAGCTCGGAAAGTCTCCTGAACACTGAAGCTTTCTTT. Protein: CASSSESLLNTEAFF.

The chain recombines TRBV9 with TRBJ2-7; 8 bases line up with TRBD2. J lost 4 bases, V lost 0 bases, and 6 bases had no gene match. The CDR3 runs 15 residues. From germline, CDR1 is SGDLS and CDR2 YYNGEE. DNA for the CDR3: TGTGCCAGCAGCGTAGGCGCGGGAGGTACGTACGAGCAGTACTTC. It encodes CASSVGAGGTYEQYF.

The chain links TRBV5-4 to TRBJ2-3; D remains ambiguous. Looked up from germline, CDR1 is SGHNT and CDR2 is YYREEE (reference sequence). V lost 4 bases and J lost 0, with 9 bases in between. This CDR3 has 14 residues. This CDR3 is CASSPSPSTDTQYF. The CDR3 DNA follows: TGTGCCAGCAGCCCAAGCCCGAGCACAGATACGCAGTATTTT. The whole variable domain, remainder taken from reference TRBV5-4 and TRBJ2-3, is ETGVTQSPTHLIKTRGQQVTLRCSSQSGHNTVSWYQQALGQGPQFIFQYYREEENGRGNFPPRFSGLQFPNYSSELNVNALELDDSALYLCASSPSPSTDTQYFGPGTRLTVL.

The chain uses TRBV7-2 and TRBJ1-2, with a weak D call TRBD1 (6 bases). Germline assignment: CDR1 SGHTA and CDR2 FQGNSA. This CDR3 has 13 amino acids. The V gene lost 3 bases and the J gene lost 8 bases, with 13 bases spanning the gap. CDR3 DNA: TGTGCCAGCAGCTTTAAGGGGGGAACGGGCTACACCTTC. Protein: CASSFKGGTGYTF.

The V gene is TRBV19, the J gene TRBJ2-2; D is perhaps TRBD1 or TRBD2 (5 bases each). In germline, CDR1 is LNHDA, CDR2 SQIVND (reference sequence). V lost 7 bases to trimming and J lost 5 bases, with 14 bases between them. The CDR3 runs 14 residues. This chain's CDR3 is CASTGQGVTGELFF. CDR3 DNA: TGTGCCAGTACTGGCCAGGGAGTTACCGGGGAGCTGTTTTTT. Variable domain in full (rest from reference TRBV19 and TRBJ2-2): DGGITQSPKYLFRKEGQNVTLSCEQNLNHDAMYWYRQDPGQGLRLIYYSQIVNDFQKGDIAEGYSVSREKKESFPLTVTSAQKNPTAFYLCASTGQGVTGELFFGEGSRLTVL.

V and J are TRBV9 and TRBJ2-5; D is unclear. Trimming pared 6 bases from V and 4 bases from J, leaving 16 bases between. This CDR3 spans 14 amino acids. In germline, CDR1 is SGDLS, CDR2 YYNGEE. CDR3 loop: CASTTSITGETQYF. Here the CDR3 DNA reads TGTGCCAGCACCACCAGTATCACCGGAGAGACCCAGTACTTC.

V usage is TRBV5-8 and J usage is TRBJ2-5; 10 bases are a match to TRBD2. The J call may be wrong; the DNA end is better matched by TRBJ2-7. CDR1 and CDR2 (germline): SGHTS, YDEGEE. This CDR3 region has 14 residues. CDR3 nucleotide sequence: TGTGCCAGCGGTCCTAGCGGGGGTGTGTACGAGCAGTACTTC. As protein: CASGPSGGVYEQYF.

The V and J genes are TRBV6-6 and TRBJ2-7; D is unclear. CDR3 length equals 13 residues. The V and J ends lost 2 bases and 2 bases respectively, with 7 bases between them. The germline CDR1 and CDR2 sequences are MNHNY and SVGAGI (reference sequence). The CDR3 reads CASSYLGAYEQYF. CDR3 bases: TGTGCCAGCAGTTACCTAGGTGCCTACGAGCAGTACTTC.

The V and J genes are TRBV7-2 and TRBJ2-1; D might be TRBD1 (6 bases). V was shortened by 4 bases and J by 7 bases, with 14 bases between the two germline ends. The CDR3 runs 14 residues. Germline CDR1 SGHTA, CDR2 FQGNSA. The CDR3 DNA sequence: TGTGCCAGCAGCTGTGACAGGACTGAGAATGAGCAGTTCTTC. Its translation: CASSCDRTENEQFF.

The rearrangement links TRBV5-1 to TRBJ1-1, with D unclear. This CDR3 is 14 amino acids long. V was clipped by 4 bases and J by 7 bases, with 17 bases between them. Germline assignment: CDR1 SGHRS and CDR2 YFSETQ. CDR3 in amino acids: CASSQSVGLSEAFF. The CDR3 DNA follows: TGCGCCAGCAGCCAGTCGGTGGGTTTAAGTGAAGCTTTCTTT.

The V call is TRBV21-1, the J call TRBJ1-5. TRBV21-1 constitutes a pseudogene. The CDR3 loop spans 17 amino acids. The CDR3 sequence: CASSKVRGTYSNQPQHF. In DNA, the CDR3 is TGTGCCAGCAGCAAAGTTCGGGGGACTTATAGCAATCAGCCCCAGCATTTT.